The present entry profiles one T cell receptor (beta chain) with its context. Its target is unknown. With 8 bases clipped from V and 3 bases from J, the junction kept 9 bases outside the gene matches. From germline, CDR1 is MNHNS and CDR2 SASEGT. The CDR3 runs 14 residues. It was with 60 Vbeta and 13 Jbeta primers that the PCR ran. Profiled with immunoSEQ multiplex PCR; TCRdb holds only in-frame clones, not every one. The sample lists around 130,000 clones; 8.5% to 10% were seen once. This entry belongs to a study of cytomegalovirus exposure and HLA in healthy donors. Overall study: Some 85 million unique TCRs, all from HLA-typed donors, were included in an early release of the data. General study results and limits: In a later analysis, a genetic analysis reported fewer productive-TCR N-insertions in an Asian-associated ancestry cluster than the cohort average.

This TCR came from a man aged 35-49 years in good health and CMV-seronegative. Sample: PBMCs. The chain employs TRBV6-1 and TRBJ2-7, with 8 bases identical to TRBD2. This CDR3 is CASQGLAGNYEQYF. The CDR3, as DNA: TGTGCCAGCCAAGGCCTAGCGGGTAACTACGAGCAGTACTTC.